Each of the 25 T cell receptor beta chains below was sequenced from the same sample in a study of cytomegalovirus exposure and HLA in healthy donors. The study ran its PCR with 60 Vbeta and 13 Jbeta primers. Sequencing was performed with immunoSEQ multiplex PCR; in TCRdb, only in-frame clones are kept and a portion is missing. The table lists about 190,000 clones. The sample consisted of PBMCs. These receptors were collected from a woman aged 25 to 39 in good health and CMV-seropositive.

The chain uses TRBV10-3 and TRBJ2-1; weak D call: TRBD2 (6 bases). The CDR3 consists of 14 residues. The germline V and J ends were trimmed by 6 bases and 7 bases, with 16 bases remaining between them. Germline V gene lookup returns CDR1 ENHRY and CDR2 SYGVKD. The CDR3 reads CAISRTTRQNEQFF. The CDR3 DNA is TGTGCCATCAGCAGGACTACCCGTCAGAATGAGCAGTTCTTC.

The V call is TRBV15, the J call TRBJ1-6; the D is unclear. CDR1 is LNHNV and CDR2 is YYDKDF in the germline V gene (reference sequence). V was shortened by 2 bases and J by 10 bases, with 9 bases between the two germline ends. CDR3 length: 13 amino acids. The CDR3: CATSRSPTSPLHF. The CDR3 nucleotides are TGTGCCACCAGCAGAAGTCCTACGTCACCCCTCCACTTT.

V gene TRBV11-2 combines with J gene TRBJ2-3; 9 bases fit TRBD2. The CDR3 sequence is 13 residues long. V was pared by 8 bases and J by 2 bases, with 2 bases of the junction left unmatched. Germline CDR1 SGHAT, CDR2 FQNNGV. The CDR3 sequence: CASASGVTDTQYF. In DNA, the CDR3 is TGTGCCAGCGCTAGCGGGGTCACAGATACGCAGTATTTT. Full variable domain (rest looked up from reference TRBV11-2 and TRBJ2-3): EAGVAQSPRYKIIEKRQSVAFWCNPISGHATLYWYQQILGQGPKLLIQFQNNGVVDDSQLPKDRFSAERLKGVDSTLKIQPAKLEDSAVYLCASASGVTDTQYFGPGTRLTVL.

This chain joins TRBV11-2 and TRBJ1-2, with no clear D. Germline V gives CDR1 SGHAT, CDR2 FQNNGV. The CDR3 totals 11 residues. Deletions cut 4 bases from V and 4 bases from J, with 4 bases between. The CDR3 DNA sequence: TGTGCCAGCAGCTCTCGCTATGGCTACACCTTC. It yields the protein CASSSRYGYTF.

This chain uses TRBV12-5 with TRBJ2-7; 8 nucleotides align to TRBD2. With V trimmed by 5 bases and J by 4 bases, 13 bases remained unmatched. Per germline, CDR1 LGHNT and CDR2 FRNRAP. This CDR3 contains 16 residues. CDR3 DNA: TGTGCTAGTGGTCGACGAGCTCTAGGGACTAGGTACGAGCAGTACTTC. As protein: CASGRRALGTRYEQYF. Variable domain in full (rest from reference TRBV12-5 and TRBJ2-7): DARVTQTPRHKVTEMGQEVTMRCQPILGHNTVFWYRQTMMQGLELLAYFRNRAPLDDSGMPKDRFSAEMPDATLATLKIQPSEPRDSAVYFCASGRRALGTRYEQYFGPGTRLTVT.

This sequence joins TRBV18 and TRBJ2-1, with TRBD1 identical over 8 bases. The CDR3 is 15 amino acids. Trimming at V came to 4 bases and at J to 0 bases, leaving 2 bases not matched to a gene. Per germline, CDR1 KGHSH and CDR2 LQKENI. The CDR3 region is CASSLTGGSYNEQFF. Written as DNA, the CDR3 is TGTGCCAGCTCACTTACAGGGGGCTCCTACAATGAGCAGTTCTTC.

The chain links TRBV29-1 to TRBJ2-7, with TRBD2 matching 16 bases. V was clipped by 6 bases and J by 4 bases; unmatched bases: 6. CDR3 length equals 15 residues. CDR1 and CDR2 from the germline V gene are SQVTM and ANQGSEA. For the CDR3, the DNA is TGCAGCGTGGGACTAGCGGGAGGGCCAGGTTACGAGCAGTACTTC. It codes for CSVGLAGGPGYEQYF.

V and J are TRBV7-8 and TRBJ1-5, with D uncertain. Trimming stripped 5 bases from V and 0 bases from J, with 17 bases between. Germline V CDR1 and CDR2: SGHVS, FQNEAQ. The CDR3 loop spans 17 amino acids. The CDR3 sequence: CASSRNVRGFSNQPQHF. DNA for the CDR3: TGTGCCAGCAGCCGTAATGTCCGGGGATTTAGCAATCAGCCCCAGCATTTT.

The V gene is TRBV5-6, the J gene TRBJ1-2; no clear D gene. The CDR3 runs 13 residues. Germline V gives CDR1 SGHDT, CDR2 YYEEEE. The V end was cut by 6 bases, the J end by 3 bases, with 12 bases between. The chain's CDR3 is CASNSDYYYGYTF. CDR3 coding DNA: TGTGCCAGCAATAGCGATTATTACTATGGCTACACCTTC.

J is TRBJ1-3 and V is TRBV4-1, with D unclear. Germline CDR1 reads MGHRA; CDR2 reads YSYEKL. The CDR3 is 14 amino acids. The V end was cut by 8 bases, the J end by 0 bases, with 11 bases between. This chain's CDR3 is CASSGRLSGNTIYF. The CDR3 region has the DNA TGCGCCAGCTCTGGCCGTCTCTCTGGAAACACCATATATTTT.

The rearrangement uses TRBV2 and TRBJ1-4, with TRBD1 identical over 10 bases. The junction had 3 bases not matched to a gene; V was cut back by 3 bases and J by 8 bases. Germline CDR1 SNHLY, CDR2 FYNNEI. This CDR3 has 14 amino acids. For the CDR3, the DNA is TGTGCCAGCAGTGATGACAGGGGGCTCGAAAAACTGTTTTTT. Protein: CASSDDRGLEKLFF. Supplemented by reference TRBV2 and TRBJ1-4, the full variable domain reads EPEVTQTPSHQVTQMGQEVILRCVPISNHLYFYWYRQILGQKVEFLVSFYNNEISEKSEIFDDQFSVERPDGSNFTLKIRSTKLEDSAMYFCASSDDRGLEKLFFGSGTQLSVL.

The rearrangement links TRBV21-1 to TRBJ2-1; no DNA check was done on the table's D call, TRBD2. TRBV21-1 is a recognized pseudogene. CDR3 length: 18 residues. The chain's CDR3 is CASSKADGLAGLFNEQFF. CDR3 sequence (DNA): TGTGCCAGCAGCAAAGCGGACGGACTAGCGGGCCTGTTTAATGAGCAGTTCTTC.

The chain uses TRBV6-6 and TRBJ1-2; D not certain. The CDR3 extends over 13 amino acids. Germline V gives CDR1 MNHNY, CDR2 SVGAGI (reference sequence). The germline V and J ends were trimmed by 0 bases and 10 bases, with 12 bases remaining between them. The CDR3 region is CASSYSSSPVYTF. CDR3 DNA sequence: TGTGCCAGCAGTTACTCTTCAAGCCCCGTCTACACCTTC.

V gene TRBV19 combines with J gene TRBJ2-7, with 11 bases that match TRBD1. Germline V lookup: CDR1 LNHDA, CDR2 SQIVND (reference sequence). After removal of 3 bases from V and 4 bases from J, the junction contained 5 bases not matched to a gene. The CDR3 spans 15 residues. CDR3 protein: CASSIAGQGAYEQYF. CDR3 coding DNA: TGTGCCAGTAGTATCGCCGGACAGGGGGCGTACGAGCAGTACTTC.

The gene calls are TRBV5-1 and TRBJ2-5; the match to TRBD1 covers 10 bases. Trimming took 5 bases from V and 6 from J; bases not matched to a gene: 7. This CDR3 comprises 14 residues. Germline CDR1 and CDR2: SGHRS and YFSETQ. Written as DNA, the CDR3 is TGCGCCAGCAGATCCGGGACAGGGGAAAAGACCCAGTACTTC. It yields the protein CASRSGTGEKTQYF.

The V call is TRBV10-2, the J call TRBJ2-5, with TRBD2 as a possible D gene (7 bases). CDR1 WSHSY and CDR2 SAAADI come from the germline V gene. V lost 10 bases, J lost 2 bases, and 32 bases lay in between. The CDR3 spans 19 residues. The CDR3 DNA sequence: TGCGCCACTCCCGGGGGGCGGGTCCGCGGAGGGGGGAAACAAGAGACCCAGTACTTC. Amino acid sequence: CATPGGRVRGGGKQETQYF.

The rearrangement uses TRBV10-2 and TRBJ2-7, with a possible D match to TRBD1 (6 bases). The germline V and J ends were trimmed by 6 bases and 3 bases, with 12 bases remaining between them. The CDR3 contains 13 residues. Germline assignment: CDR1 WSHSY and CDR2 SAAADI. The CDR3 protein is CASRAGTFYEQYF. The CDR3 region has the DNA TGCGCCAGCAGAGCCGGGACATTCTACGAGCAGTACTTC.

The CDR3: CAISVGGTGLENIQYF. The CDR3 DNA sequence: TGTGCCATCAGTGTAGGGGGAACGGGTTTAGAAAACATTCAGTACTTC. The V call is TRBV10-3, the J call TRBJ2-4; tentatively, D is TRBD1 (6 bases). Germline V CDR1 and CDR2: ENHRY, SYGVKD. The CDR3 runs 16 residues. Trimming pared 4 bases from V and 5 bases from J, leaving 18 bases between.

The chain couples TRBV29-1 to TRBJ2-1, with 7 bases identical to TRBD2. Trimming took 5 bases from V and 4 from J; bases not matched to a gene: 5. The CDR3 is made up of 13 amino acids. Germline loops: CDR1 SQVTM, CDR2 ANQGSEA. The CDR3 reads CSVKPGLYNEQFF. CDR3 in DNA: TGCAGCGTTAAGCCGGGACTATACAATGAGCAGTTCTTC.

The rearrangement joins TRBV18 to TRBJ2-1; D not resolved. V was pared by 3 bases and J by 9 bases, with 12 bases between. This CDR3 spans 13 amino acids. CDR1 and CDR2 from the germline V gene are KGHSH and LQKENI. The DNA for the CDR3 is TGTGCCAGCTCACCGGTGCAAGCGAGTGAGCAGTTCTTC. Amino acids: CASSPVQASEQFF.

The rearrangement joins TRBV5-1 to TRBJ1-1; D may be TRBD1 (6 bases). In germline, CDR1 is SGHRS, CDR2 YFSETQ. V lost 4 bases, J lost 0 bases, and 13 bases lay in between. The CDR3 consists of 15 residues. The CDR3: CASSLTAGVNTEAFF. CDR3 bases: TGCGCCAGCAGCCTTACGGCAGGGGTGAACACTGAAGCTTTCTTT.

Worth noting for this clone: The germline gene is not matched at one end of the junction; a read error may be the cause. This sequence joins TRBV18 and TRBJ2-7, with D maybe TRBD1 (5 bases). CDR3 length: 13 amino acids. In germline, CDR1 is KGHSH, CDR2 LQKENI. CDR3 nucleotide sequence: TGTACCAGCTCATCAGGGTCCGGTGGAGAGCAGTACTTC. Protein sequence: CTSSSGSGGEQYF.

The rearrangement joins TRBV29-1 to TRBJ1-1, with unresolved D. The CDR3 extends over 10 amino acids. From germline, CDR1 is SQVTM and CDR2 ANQGSEA. V gave up 5 bases and J gave up 8 bases, with 9 bases separating them. The CDR3 DNA sequence: TGCAGCGTTCAGGCAGCAGAAGCTTTCTTT. This codes for CSVQAAEAFF.

The CDR3 region is CASSPNKGGYGGSGNTIYF. The CDR3 nucleotides read TGTGCCAGCTCACCTAATAAAGGGGGATACGGAGGCTCTGGAAACACCATATATTTT. The chain uses TRBV18 and TRBJ1-3; the D gene is possibly TRBD1 (6 bases). Germline CDR1 reads KGHSH; CDR2 reads LQKENI. The CDR3 runs to 19 residues. The V end lost 3 bases, the J end lost 0 bases, and 21 bases lay between the germline ends.

V gene TRBV4-1 combines with J gene TRBJ2-1; D may be TRBD1 (5 bases). The CDR3 contains 15 residues. The V gene lost 1 base and the J gene lost 0 bases, with 7 bases spanning the gap. Germline CDR1 and CDR2: MGHRA and YSYEKL. Here the CDR3 DNA reads TGCGCCAGCAGCCAAGCTGACAGCTCCTACAATGAGCAGTTCTTC. This sequence encodes CASSQADSSYNEQFF.